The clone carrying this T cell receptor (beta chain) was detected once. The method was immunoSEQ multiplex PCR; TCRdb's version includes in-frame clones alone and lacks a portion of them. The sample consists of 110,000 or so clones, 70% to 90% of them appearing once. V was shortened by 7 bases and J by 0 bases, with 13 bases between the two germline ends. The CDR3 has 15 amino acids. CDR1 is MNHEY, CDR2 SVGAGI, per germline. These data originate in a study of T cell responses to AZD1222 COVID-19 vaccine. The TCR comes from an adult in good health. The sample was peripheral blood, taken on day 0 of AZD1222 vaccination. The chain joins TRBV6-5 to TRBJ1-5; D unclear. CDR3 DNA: TGTGCCAGCAACAGAGGCCGGGATAGCAATCAGCCCCAGCATTTT. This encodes CASNRGRDSNQPQHF.